This T cell receptor beta chain is from a study of blood T cells in healthy people across ages. Broader study findings: As age increased, TCR beta diversity per million T cells fell in a roughly linear fashion.

This clonotype occurred a few times. Its matching antigen is unknown. It was with a sample-barcoded 5' primer and a J-beta primer mix that a second PCR of roughly 6 to 12 cycles was run. Tags on each cDNA molecule came from a template-switch adaptor with 12 random nucleotides. The yield of each sample was at least 2.5 million CDR3-containing paired-end reads. A single record per CDR3 protein comes from TCRdb applying MiXCR to the 5' RACE reads. Of about 780,000 distinct CDR3 sequences in the sample, under 80% are singletons; the top ten hold 25% to 35%. Sample: blood. This clonotype was obtained from a young man in good health.

CDR3 region: CASSTSGGQDEQFF. The CDR3 DNA follows: TGCGCCAGCAGTACTAGCGGGGGGCAGGATGAGCAGTTCTTC. The gene calls are TRBV4-3 and TRBJ2-1; 12 bases map to TRBD2. This CDR3 contains 14 residues. The V segment lost 6 bases and the J segment 8 bases; nucleotides outside the gene matches: 5. Germline V gene data show CDR1 as LGHNA and CDR2 as YSLEER.